Below, 21 T cell receptor beta chains from the same sample are listed, as sequenced in a study of metastatic and nonmetastatic thyroid tumors. Via MiXCR, TCRdb re-called the PCR reads. The data contain approximately 9,000 clones, 35% of them singletons. Thyroid surgery had not been preceded by any treatment in any patient. The source material was tumor tissue. The origin of the receptors is a female donor with papillary thyroid cancer or a benign thyroid nodule (not recorded which). Some clones in this sample may be carry-over from other donors' samples.

This clone was observed a handful of times. The chain recombines TRBV19 with TRBJ1-1; a weak D match, TRBD1 (6 bases). The CDR3 spans 15 residues. V dropped 7 bases and J dropped 1 base, with 16 bases sitting between them. CDR1 and CDR2 (germline): LNHDA, SQIVND (reference sequence). The DNA of the CDR3 is TGTGCCAGTATTACTACAGGGTGCCCGAACACTGAAGCTTTCTTT. This gives the protein CASITTGCPNTEAFF.

In this sample, this clone turned up a few times. The chain links TRBV27 to TRBJ2-2; 13 bases agree with TRBD2. V was pared by 10 bases and J by 0 bases, with 2 bases of the junction left unmatched. Germline V gene sequence: CDR1 MNHEY, CDR2 SMNVEV (reference sequence). This CDR3 has 15 amino acids. CDR3 region: CAKGLAGTNTGELFF. The CDR3 nucleotides are TGTGCCAAGGGACTAGCGGGAACGAACACCGGGGAGCTGTTTTTT.

This clone was seen a few times. A junction end diverges from the germline sequence, so it may reflect a read error. The chain combines TRBV6-2 or TRBV6-3 with TRBJ2-2; weak D call: TRBD2 (6 bases). Germline-derived CDR1 and CDR2 are MNHEY and SVGEGT. This CDR3 is built from 15 residues. DNA for the CDR3: TGTGCCAGCAGTCAGTTGGCGCACGAGGGCGGGGAGCTTTTTTTT. Protein product: CASSQLAHEGGELFF.

This clone came up a few times. The chain uses TRBV6-6 and TRBJ1-2; 7 bases are shared with TRBD1. The CDR3 is 16 residues long. Trimming took 3 bases from V and 1 from J; bases not matched to a gene: 8. Germline CDR1 and CDR2: MNHNY and SVGAGI (reference sequence). The CDR3 sequence: CASSYPRRGRNYGYTF. The DNA for the CDR3 is TGTGCCAGCAGTTATCCTCGAAGGGGGCGTAACTATGGCTACACCTTC.

By share, this clone ranks as medium-sized. J is TRBJ1-5 and V is TRBV28; TRBD1 matches 8 bases. The CDR3 is 14 amino acids. Losses at the gene ends were 1 base for V and 15 bases for J; bases not matched to a gene: 11. Germline V lookup: CDR1 MDHEN, CDR2 SYDVKM. This chain's CDR3 is CASSLSGGRWEWHF. The CDR3 DNA sequence: TGTGCCAGCAGTTTATCAGGGGGCCGCTGGGAGTGGCATTTT.

This clone was seen a handful of times. The chain carries TRBV28 and TRBJ2-7; the D is unclear. CDR1 and CDR2 (germline): MDHEN, SYDVKM. V was pared by 4 bases and J by 2 bases, with 15 bases between. The CDR3 is made up of 15 amino acids. The CDR3 bases are TGTGCCAGCAGTTCCGGGTTACAAAGGGCCTACGAGCAGTACTTC. Protein: CASSSGLQRAYEQYF. Full variable domain (rest looked up from reference TRBV28 and TRBJ2-7): DVKVTQSSRYLVKRTGEKVFLECVQDMDHENMFWYRQDPGLGLRLIYFSYDVKMKEKGDIPEGYSVSREKKERFSLILESASTNQTSMYLCASSSGLQRAYEQYFGPGTRLTVT.

This chain joins TRBV2 and TRBJ2-1, with 9 positions matching TRBD2. The CDR3 covers 15 residues. Germline V gene sequence: CDR1 SNHLY, CDR2 FYNNEI. The ends lost 4 bases at V and 7 bases at J; junction bases unmatched: 8. Here the CDR3 reads CASSVAGGPVNEQFF. The CDR3 nucleotides are TGTGCCAGCAGTGTGGCGGGAGGGCCGGTGAATGAGCAGTTCTTC.

The gene calls are TRBV6-1 and TRBJ2-7; D gene uncertain. V lost 7 bases and J 0 bases, leaving 10 bases between the germline ends. The CDR3 has 13 residues. Germline CDR1 MNHNS, CDR2 SASEGT. In DNA, the CDR3 is TGTGCCAGCACCGACTCATACTCCTACGAGCAGTACTTC. It specifies CASTDSYSYEQYF.

The rearrangement uses TRBV4-1 and TRBJ1-2, with TRBD1 as a possible D gene (5 bases). The germline gives CDR1 MGHRA, CDR2 YSYEKL. CDR3 length: 15 residues. The V and J ends lost 0 bases and 2 bases respectively, with 10 bases between them. In DNA form, the CDR3 reads TGCGCCAGCAGCCAAGAATGGGGGGACAACTATGGCTACACCTTC. Amino acid sequence: CASSQEWGDNYGYTF.

The chain employs TRBV12-3 or TRBV12-4 and TRBJ2-2; TRBD1 aligns across 10 bases. The J segment lost 4 bases and the V segment lost 6 bases, leaving 5 bases of the junction unmatched. CDR3 size: 15 residues. The CDR3 DNA reads as TGTGCCAGCAGGGGACAGGGGTTGGGCACCGGGGAGCTGTTTTTT. Protein sequence: CASRGQGLGTGELFF.

This chain links TRBV20-1 with TRBJ2-7; D might be TRBD2 (5 bases). The CDR3 is 13 amino acids. Germline CDR1 and CDR2: DFQATT and SNEGSKA (reference sequence). The germline V and J ends were trimmed by 7 bases and 0 bases, with 13 bases remaining between them. The CDR3 DNA is TGCAGTGGGGTACTCGCGGGCTCCTACGAGCAGTACTTC. This gives the protein CSGVLAGSYEQYF.

By share, this clone ranks as medium-sized. CDR3 sequence reads: CASSIKGQGAGQPQHF. The CDR3 bases are TGTGCCAGTAGTATAAAAGGACAGGGGGCAGGTCAGCCCCAGCATTTT. This chain joins TRBV19 and TRBJ1-5; 11 nucleotides match TRBD1. Unmatched junction bases numbered 6, after V lost 2 bases and J lost 6 bases. The length of the CDR3 is 16 residues. Germline-derived CDR1 and CDR2 are LNHDA and SQIVND (reference sequence).

This clone was counted between two and nine times. The chain recombines TRBV6-1 with TRBJ1-1; TRBD1 is a possible D gene (6 bases). CDR3 length equals 15 residues. V gave up 7 bases and J gave up 4 bases, with 19 bases separating them. Germline V CDR1 and CDR2: MNHNS, SASEGT. CDR3 loop: CASIAGQLVCTEAFF. CDR3 bases: TGTGCCAGCATCGCCGGACAGTTGGTGTGCACTGAAGCTTTCTTT.

This clone is termed medium-sized. V gene TRBV7-9 combines with J gene TRBJ2-5; D remains unclear. Per the germline V gene, CDR1 is SEHNR and CDR2 is FQNEAQ (reference sequence). This CDR3 contains 16 residues. Trimming shortened V by 3 bases and J by 5 bases, and 19 bases separated the two germline ends. This chain's CDR3 is CASSFPQGPRLETQYF. As DNA, the CDR3 is TGTGCCAGCAGCTTCCCGCAAGGACCACGATTGGAGACCCAGTACTTC.

The gene calls are TRBV28 and TRBJ1-1, with 9 bases fitting TRBD1. The CDR3 contains 14 residues. CDR1 MDHEN and CDR2 SYDVKM come from the germline V gene. V lost 5 bases to trimming and J lost 5 bases; unmatched junction nucleotides: 6. The CDR3 here is CASSTGTGRTEAFF. CDR3 coding DNA: TGTGCCAGCAGTACGGGGACAGGGAGGACTGAAGCTTTCTTT.

This clone was seen just once. The gene calls are TRBV11-2 and TRBJ2-2; 8 nucleotides agree with TRBD1. CDR3 length: 14 amino acids. After removal of 3 bases from V and 4 bases from J, the junction contained 1 base not matched to a gene. Per germline, CDR1 SGHAT and CDR2 FQNNGV. CDR3 region: CASSLDRATGELFF. CDR3 DNA: TGTGCCAGCAGCTTGGACAGGGCCACCGGGGAGCTGTTTTTT. Supplemented by reference TRBV11-2 and TRBJ2-2, the full variable domain reads EAGVAQSPRYKIIEKRQSVAFWCNPISGHATLYWYQQILGQGPKLLIQFQNNGVVDDSQLPKDRFSAERLKGVDSTLKIQPAKLEDSAVYLCASSLDRATGELFFGEGSRLTVL.

DNA of the CDR3: TGCGCCAGCAGCCAAGATTTGGGGCTTAGCTATGGCTACACCTTC. Residues: CASSQDLGLSYGYTF. The chain joins TRBV4-3 to TRBJ1-2; possibly TRBD1 for D (5 bases). The CDR3 is 15 residues long. Deletions cut 0 bases from V and 4 bases from J, with 12 bases between. CDR1 and CDR2 from the germline V gene are LGHNA and YSLEER.

This clone came up once. This sequence joins TRBV20-1 and TRBJ2-2, with 7 bases identical to TRBD1. This CDR3 spans 14 amino acids. The junction had 4 bases not matched to a gene; V was cut back by 5 bases and J by 1 base. Germline loops: CDR1 DFQATT, CDR2 SNEGSKA (reference sequence). The CDR3 reads CSAAGTENTGELFF. In DNA, the CDR3 is TGCAGTGCTGCCGGGACAGAGAACACCGGGGAGCTGTTTTTT.

This clone was seen a handful of times. This sequence joins TRBV28 and TRBJ1-5; D is unresolved. The V and J ends lost 5 bases and 6 bases respectively, with 17 bases between them. Germline CDR1 and CDR2: MDHEN and SYDVKM. The CDR3 is 15 residues long. The CDR3 coding sequence is TGTGCCAGCAGTCCGGGTTATGGAGCTGGTCAGCCCCAGCATTTT. This translates into CASSPGYGAGQPQHF.

This clone showed up just a few times. This sequence joins TRBV27 and TRBJ2-1; possible D gene TRBD2, 5 bases. Germline CDR1 MNHEY, CDR2 SMNVEV (reference sequence). V lost 5 bases to trimming and J lost 6 bases, with 23 bases between them. This CDR3 comprises 17 residues. In DNA, the CDR3 is TGTGCCAGCAGTCCTCCCGGCCGCGGGCCCTGGGGCAATGAGCAGTTCTTC. Its protein product is CASSPPGRGPWGNEQFF.

This chain joins TRBV3-1 and TRBJ2-7; D remains unclear. The germline gives CDR1 LGHDT, CDR2 YNNKEL (reference sequence). The CDR3 runs to 12 residues. Trimming took off 2 bases at V and 3 bases at J, with 5 bases between the two ends. This chain's CDR3 is CASSQLFYEQYF. In nucleotides, the CDR3 is TGTGCCAGCAGCCAATTGTTCTACGAGCAGTACTTC.